This passage covers 17 T cell receptor beta chains from one sample sequenced in a study of graft-versus-host responses after intestinal transplantation. Assay used: immunoSEQ multiplex PCR; TCRdb lists only in-frame clones, some missing. Of 55,000 to 70,000 clones listed, about 90% were seen once; the top ten hold 2.5% to 3%. Material: PBMCs, obtained about 120 days after intestinal transplantation. The receptors shown here come from a human patient who received an intestinal transplant, so some T cells may come from the graft donor.

This chain links TRBV7-9 with TRBJ2-1; D unclear. CDR3 length: 14 amino acids. CDR1 SEHNR and CDR2 FQNEAQ come from the germline V gene (reference sequence). Between the trimmed V and J ends, which lost 1 base and 4 bases, there was a span of 8 bases. CDR3 DNA: TGTGCCAGCAGCTTAGTGGGCGAATACAATGAGCAGTTCTTC. Amino acid sequence: CASSLVGEYNEQFF.

V usage is TRBV11-1 and J usage is TRBJ2-7; the D gene is possibly TRBD1 (5 bases). Germline V gene sequence: CDR1 SGHAT, CDR2 FQDESV (reference sequence). This CDR3 spans 15 amino acids. V lost 1 base and J lost 3, with 13 bases in between. This CDR3 is CASSLVSTGVYEQYF. CDR3 DNA: TGTGCCAGCAGCTTAGTATCCACAGGTGTCTACGAGCAGTACTTC.

V gene TRBV5-1 combines with J gene TRBJ2-7, with D possibly being TRBD2 (5 bases). CDR3 length equals 16 residues. Looked up from germline, CDR1 is SGHRS and CDR2 is YFSETQ. V shed 1 base and J shed 0 bases, with 14 bases lying between them. CDR3 nucleotides: TGCGCCAGCAGCTTGTGGGCAGAGCGGAACTCCTACGAGCAGTACTTC. Translating gives CASSLWAERNSYEQYF.

Details on this clone: A junction end diverges from the germline sequence, so it may reflect a read error. The chain uses TRBV2 and TRBJ2-7, with 7 bases aligning to TRBD2. The CDR3 loop spans 14 amino acids. Germline loops: CDR1 SNHLY, CDR2 FYNNEI. The CDR3 reads CASRGRSSGPIAGF. The CDR3 DNA follows: TGTGCCAGCAGGGGAAGGTCTAGCGGACCCATAGCAGGCTTC.

The J gene is TRBJ1-6, the V gene TRBV23-1, with 7 bases lining up with TRBD1. TRBV23-1 is designated an ORF whose function remains uncertain. The J segment lost 1 base and the V segment lost 3 bases, leaving 15 bases of the junction unmatched. CDR3 length equals 20 residues. The CDR3 reads CASSHALDRASGSYNSPLHF. CDR3 in DNA: TGCGCCAGCAGTCACGCCCTAGACAGGGCCTCAGGGTCCTATAATTCACCCCTCCACTTT.

This chain connects TRBV5-1 to TRBJ2-3; D is possibly TRBD1 (6 bases). In germline, CDR1 is SGHRS, CDR2 YFSETQ. This CDR3 comprises 16 residues. V shed 1 base and J shed 2 bases, with 14 bases lying between them. CDR3: CASSLTLQGHTDTQYF. The CDR3, as DNA: TGCGCCAGCAGCTTGACGCTACAGGGTCACACAGATACGCAGTATTTT.

The J gene is TRBJ1-5, the V gene TRBV19; D is undetermined. V was shortened by 3 bases and J by 6 bases, with 6 bases between the two germline ends. The CDR3 spans 12 residues. Looked up from germline, CDR1 is LNHDA and CDR2 is SQIVND (reference sequence). The CDR3 region is CASSMVFQPQHF. CDR3 nucleotides: TGTGCCAGTAGTATGGTGTTTCAGCCCCAGCATTTT.

The chain joins TRBV6-5 to TRBJ2-3, with a weak D call TRBD2 (6 bases). Deletions cut 5 bases from V and 0 bases from J, with 12 bases between. Germline V gene sequence: CDR1 MNHEY, CDR2 SVGAGI. The CDR3 runs to 15 residues. The CDR3 loop reads CASSPGDGSTDTQYF. The DNA for the CDR3 is TGTGCCAGCAGTCCGGGGGACGGCAGCACAGATACGCAGTATTTT.

The rearrangement uses TRBV28 and TRBJ2-7; no reliable D call. The CDR3 is made up of 13 amino acids. Germline CDR1 is MDHEN and CDR2 is SYDVKM. Trimming left V 4 bases short and J 2 bases short, with 9 bases between. Here the CDR3 reads CASSSDGPYEQYF. CDR3 bases: TGTGCCAGCAGTTCAGATGGCCCCTACGAGCAGTACTTC.

The chain is built from TRBV7-6 and TRBJ2-7, with D possibly TRBD2 on 5 matching bases. Germline CDR1 SGHVS, CDR2 FNYEAQ. This CDR3 contains 12 residues. The V and J ends lost 4 bases and 5 bases respectively, with 9 bases between them. This chain's CDR3 is CASSSPGNEQYF. CDR3 in DNA: TGTGCCAGCAGCTCCCCCGGGAACGAGCAGTACTTC.

V is TRBV7-8 and J is TRBJ2-3; TRBD1 matches at 8 bases. V shed 2 bases and J 4 bases; nucleotides not matched to a gene: 2. Per germline, CDR1 SGHVS and CDR2 FQNEAQ. CDR3 size: 14 residues. Written as DNA, the CDR3 is TGTGCCAGCAGCTTACAGGGGGCCGCAGATACGCAGTATTTT. This sequence encodes CASSLQGAADTQYF.

V usage is TRBV6-5 and J usage is TRBJ2-7; 7 bases are shared with TRBD1. Per the germline V gene, CDR1 is MNHEY and CDR2 is SVGAGI. This CDR3 has 13 residues. Germline trimming cut 10 bases from V and 2 bases from J; bases unmatched to any gene: 8. The CDR3 DNA reads as TGTGCCACTCAAGCCGGGACAGCCTACGAGCAGTACTTC. Translation: CATQAGTAYEQYF.

The J gene is TRBJ2-7, the V gene TRBV19; possible D gene TRBD1, 6 bases. The germline V gene encodes CDR1 LNHDA and CDR2 SQIVND (reference sequence). CDR3 length: 14 residues. V was pared by 4 bases and J by 2 bases, with 12 bases between. This chain's CDR3 is CASSRDIGAYEQYF. CDR3 in DNA: TGTGCCAGTAGTAGGGACATCGGGGCCTACGAGCAGTACTTC.

The gene calls are TRBV5-1 and TRBJ2-5, with D unclear. The CDR3 contains 14 residues. Germline CDR1 SGHRS, CDR2 YFSETQ. Trimming left V 1 base short and J 1 base short, with 8 bases between. As DNA, the CDR3 is TGCGCCAGCAGCTTGATGACTTTCCAAGAGACCCAGTACTTC. Translation: CASSLMTFQETQYF.

J is TRBJ1-1 and V is TRBV28; a possible D gene is TRBD1 (5 bases). V lost 4 bases and J 1 base, leaving 16 bases between the germline ends. The CDR3 is made up of 16 amino acids. CDR1 is MDHEN, CDR2 SYDVKM, per germline. This CDR3 is CASSSSMGGSNTEAFF. The CDR3 nucleotides are TGTGCCAGCAGTTCATCCATGGGGGGTTCGAACACTGAAGCTTTCTTT.

Only one count was recorded for this clone. The J gene is TRBJ1-1, the V gene TRBV7-9; no definite D call. The CDR3 is made up of 14 amino acids. V lost 5 bases to trimming and J lost 2 bases, with 12 bases between them. Germline V gene sequence: CDR1 SEHNR, CDR2 FQNEAQ (reference sequence). CDR3 sequence reads: CASSRTDHNTEAFF. CDR3 bases: TGTGCCAGCAGCCGGACGGATCATAACACTGAAGCTTTCTTT.

The chain joins TRBV28 to TRBJ2-3; 7 nucleotides line up with TRBD1. Looked up from germline, CDR1 is MDHEN and CDR2 is SYDVKM. V lost 8 bases, J lost 2 bases, and 10 bases stayed unmatched. The CDR3 covers 15 residues. Written as DNA, the CDR3 is TGTGCCAGCCTCCCAAGGGACAGACACACAGATACGCAGTATTTT. Its translation: CASLPRDRHTDTQYF.